These T cell receptor beta chains were read from a single sample in a study of blood T cell repertoires in COVID-19. Assay used: immunoSEQ multiplex PCR; TCRdb lists only in-frame clones, some missing. The top ten hold 7.5% of the sample, which has 260,000 or so clones, about four fifths seen once. The source material was peripheral blood. The receptors were gathered from an elderly woman with COVID-19, enrolled during active disease. Each CDR3 is given without its conserved first and last residue. The order of the fields is V gene, J gene, CDR3 protein.

V gene: TRBV28
J gene: TRBJ2-7
CDR3 protein: ASSQQVAGVSSSYEQY

V gene: TRBV5-1
J gene: TRBJ1-1
CDR3 protein: ASSLVPGDTEAF

V gene: TRBV6-2/TRBV6-3
J gene: TRBJ2-6
CDR3 protein: ASSYEGRYPASGANVLT

V gene: TRBV11-3
J gene: TRBJ2-5
CDR3 protein: ASSLGGQQETQY

V gene: TRBV28
J gene: TRBJ2-7
CDR3 protein: ASSSVAGPSYEQY

V gene: TRBV7-9
J gene: TRBJ2-6
CDR3 protein: ASSLRQTGANVLT

V gene: TRBV24-1
J gene: TRBJ1-5
CDR3 protein: ATSDSRGYQPQH

V gene: TRBV5-6
J gene: TRBJ1-1
CDR3 protein: ASSLLGTAYEAF

V gene: TRBV28
J gene: TRBJ2-5
CDR3 protein: ASSFSLVAQY

V gene: TRBV28
J gene: TRBJ1-6
CDR3 protein: ASSWDSSSYNSPLH

V gene: TRBV30
J gene: TRBJ2-2
CDR3 protein: AWGGTRAGELF

V gene: TRBV19
J gene: TRBJ1-6
CDR3 protein: ASSIQAQNSPLH

V gene: TRBV7-2
J gene: TRBJ1-1
CDR3 protein: ASTLFRGLGSTEAF

V gene: TRBV27
J gene: TRBJ2-5
CDR3 protein: ASMVWGEETQY

V gene: TRBV29-1
J gene: TRBJ2-7
CDR3 protein: SVGGLHGSYEQY

V gene: TRBV11-2
J gene: TRBJ2-5
CDR3 protein: ASSSLAEYQETQY

V gene: TRBV5-1
J gene: TRBJ1-2
CDR3 protein: ASSRDSYGYT

V gene: TRBV7-9
J gene: TRBJ2-2
CDR3 protein: ASSSQVTGELF

V gene: TRBV28
J gene: TRBJ1-1
CDR3 protein: ASSPGGTGTFTEAF

V gene: TRBV2
J gene: TRBJ1-6
CDR3 protein: AINTGTTPLH

V gene: TRBV7-3
J gene: TRBJ2-2
CDR3 protein: ASSSQGVNTGELF

V gene: TRBV5-4
J gene: TRBJ2-5
CDR3 protein: ASSLRGSGTQY

V gene: TRBV19
J gene: TRBJ2-3
CDR3 protein: ASSGGLTDTQY

V gene: TRBV6-5
J gene: TRBJ2-5
CDR3 protein: ASRAHGVQETQY

V gene: TRBV4-3
J gene: TRBJ2-5
CDR3 protein: ASSQDLPRTSVETQY

V gene: TRBV30
J gene: TRBJ1-4
CDR3 protein: AWSDRVGEKLF

V gene: TRBV7-9
J gene: TRBJ1-3
CDR3 protein: ASSLGQGNTIY

V gene: TRBV18
J gene: TRBJ2-5
CDR3 protein: ASSPYVEGSKETQY

V gene: TRBV29-1
J gene: TRBJ2-1
CDR3 protein: SVESQYNEQF

V gene: TRBV29-1
J gene: TRBJ1-1
CDR3 protein: SVGDTTEAF

V gene: TRBV11-2
J gene: TRBJ2-3
CDR3 protein: ASSRSAGLATDTQY

V gene: TRBV7-9
J gene: TRBJ1-3
CDR3 protein: ASSLARGPRSGNTIY

V gene: TRBV7-2
J gene: TRBJ2-1
CDR3 protein: ASSLVLQGPSSPF

V gene: TRBV14
J gene: TRBJ2-1
CDR3 protein: ASSPLAPYNEQF

V gene: TRBV2
J gene: TRBJ1-2
CDR3 protein: ASRRFTGTVDGYT

V gene: TRBV15
J gene: TRBJ2-3
CDR3 protein: ATSPGQPTLTQY

V gene: TRBV7-2
J gene: TRBJ1-3
CDR3 protein: ASSPQGPRSGNTIY

V gene: TRBV2
J gene: TRBJ2-7
CDR3 protein: ASSKKGSFYEQY